The present entry profiles one T cell receptor (beta chain) with its context. This specimen comes from a study of cytomegalovirus exposure and HLA in healthy donors. The PCR was carried out with 60 Vbeta primers and 13 Jbeta primers. TCRdb keeps only in-frame clones here, not all; method: immunoSEQ multiplex PCR. This sample's table has about 210,000 clones. This clonotype was obtained from a woman aged 25 to 45 in good health and CMV-seropositive. The sample taken for sequencing was PBMCs.

Here the CDR3 DNA reads TGCGCCAGCAGCTTGGCAGGGGCTACCTACGAGCAGTACTTC. It yields the protein CASSLAGATYEQYF. V and J are TRBV5-1 and TRBJ2-7; D is perhaps TRBD1 (6 bases). There are 14 residues in the CDR3. Germline V gene data show CDR1 as SGHRS and CDR2 as YFSETQ. V was cut by 0 bases and J by 2 bases, with 9 bases left in between.